This T cell receptor beta chain originates from a study of control samples from healthy donors and cancer patients. Sequencing used immunoSEQ multiplex PCR; TCRdb keeps in-frame clones, though not all of them. There are about 130,000 clones in the sample; 90% occur only once, and about 2.3% lies in the top ten. The V gene lost 3 bases and the J gene lost 8 bases, with 10 bases spanning the gap. The CDR3 has 12 residues. The germline gives CDR1 LGHDT, CDR2 YNNKEL (reference sequence). The origin of this receptor is a man aged 35 to 55 in good health. The source material was blood. V and J are TRBV3-1 (or the pseudogene TRBV3-2) and TRBJ1-2, with TRBD1 as a possible D gene (6 bases). CDR3 sequence reads: CASSQATGGYTF. The DNA for the CDR3 is TGTGCCAGCAGCCAGGCTACAGGGGGCTACACCTTC.